This T cell receptor (beta chain) was obtained from a study of blood T cell repertoires in COVID-19. Study-level information: COVID-19 samples collected from the United States, Italy and Spain covered acute and convalescent phases. PBMCs, B-cell-depleted T cells, or T cells provided the cDNA or gDNA that made up the material.

Original processing notes: Researchers report that nucleated cell counts were estimated from reference gene primer amplification. The protocol was immunoSEQ multiplex PCR, while the TCRdb copy is restricted to in-frame clones and leaves out a portion. The V and J calls and clone size are taken from that table; D and trimming were inferred from the DNA. The sample carries under 100,000 clones, roughly 89% recorded once. The CDR3 has 16 amino acids. V shed 0 bases and J shed 4 bases, with 14 bases lying between them. Per germline, CDR1 SGHRS and CDR2 YFSETQ. The chain employs TRBV5-1 and TRBJ1-3; a weak D match, TRBD1 (5 bases). Sequencing was performed on peripheral blood. The clonotype originates from a woman aged 65 to 85 with acute or convalescent COVID-19. The CDR3 DNA reads as TGCGCCAGCAGCTTGGGACATCGGACACAAGGAAACACCATATATTTT. As protein: CASSLGHRTQGNTIYF.